This T cell receptor beta chain appears in the sequencing data of a study of blood T cell repertoires in COVID-19. Study-wide context: T cells, B-cell-depleted T cells, or PBMCs provided the cDNA or gDNA that served as material.

Under the authors' procedure: Counts of nucleated cells, estimated from reference gene primer amplification, were obtained. Libraries were prepared by immunoSEQ multiplex PCR; TCRdb keeps only in-frame clonotypes and omits some of them. V, J and clone size derive from that table, while D and trimming were established from the DNA sequence. The sample holds 50,000 to 75,000 clones, roughly 80% seen once. CDR3 length: 14 residues. Germline loops: CDR1 MGHRA, CDR2 YSYEKL. Trimming took off 4 bases at V and 6 bases at J, with 12 bases between the two ends. The sequenced sample was peripheral blood. The receptor was derived from a man aged 55 to 70 with COVID-19, enrolled during active disease. J is TRBJ2-2 and V is TRBV4-1; tentatively, D is TRBD1 (6 bases). In DNA, the CDR3 is TGCGCCAGCAGCCCACGGGCAGGGGCCGGGGAGCTGTTTTTT. This codes for CASSPRAGAGELFF.